Presented here are 22 T cell receptor beta chains from one specimen sequenced in a study of blood T cell repertoires in COVID-19. Measured with immunoSEQ multiplex PCR; TCRdb has only the in-frame clones, and not every one. The sample shows roughly 110,000 clones, approximately 84% of them seen only once. Sequencing was done on a sample of peripheral blood. These receptors came from a man aged 35 to 55 with acute or convalescent COVID-19.

V and J are TRBV28 and TRBJ1-4, with a weak D call TRBD1 (5 bases). Germline V gives CDR1 MDHEN, CDR2 SYDVKM. Trimming cost V 7 bases and J 4 bases, with 13 bases left between them. The CDR3 contains 14 residues. CDR3: CASIQGGLNEKLFF. The CDR3 DNA follows: TGTGCCAGCATTCAGGGAGGGCTTAATGAAAAACTGTTTTTT.

V usage is TRBV9 and J usage is TRBJ2-3; 7 nucleotides align to TRBD1. Trimming removed 4 bases from V and 2 bases from J; junction bases left unmatched: 10. The CDR3 contains 16 residues. Germline CDR1 reads SGDLS; CDR2 reads YYNGEE. The CDR3 spells CASSPLRGGYTDTQYF. The CDR3 coding sequence is TGTGCCAGCAGCCCCCTGAGAGGGGGCTACACAGATACGCAGTATTTT.

Comments on this clone: This same CDR3 is encoded by further DNA sequences in the sample. The rearrangement joins TRBV7-3 to TRBJ1-1, with a tentative D call TRBD1 (6 bases). The germline CDR1 and CDR2 sequences are SGHTA and FQGTGA. The V gene lost 1 base and the J gene lost 1 base, with 13 bases spanning the gap. This CDR3 region has 16 residues. This chain's CDR3 is CASSLNGGGRNTEAFF. The CDR3 nucleotides are TGTGCCAGCAGCTTAAATGGGGGCGGGCGGAACACTGAAGCTTTCTTT.

This clone was recorded at least ten times. The rearrangement links TRBV3-1 (or the pseudogene TRBV3-2) to TRBJ2-7; D gene unclear. CDR1 and CDR2 (germline): LGHDT, YNNKEL (reference sequence). There are 12 residues in the CDR3. V was pared by 3 bases and J by 6 bases, with 9 bases between. The CDR3 sequence is CASSQSLVEQYF. As DNA, the CDR3 is TGTGCCAGCAGCCAGTCTCTTGTCGAGCAGTACTTC.

The chain joins TRBV9 to TRBJ2-1, with TRBD2 matching 12 bases. The CDR3 contains 15 residues. Germline assignment: CDR1 SGDLS and CDR2 YYNGEE. The trim removed 4 bases at V and 5 bases at J, leaving 4 bases unmatched. The CDR3 coding sequence is TGTGCCAGCAGCCCTCTAGCGGGGGGGAACAATGAGCAGTTCTTC. Protein: CASSPLAGGNNEQFF.

This rearrangement joins TRBV30 to TRBJ1-2; TRBD1 matches 9 bases. CDR1 is GTSNPN, CDR2 SVGIG, per germline (reference sequence). The CDR3 is made up of 15 amino acids. The J segment lost 6 bases and the V segment lost 4 bases, leaving 12 bases of the junction unmatched. CDR3 DNA sequence: TGTGCCTGGACGGCCGGGACAGGGTGGGCGGATGGCTACACCTTC. Protein product: CAWTAGTGWADGYTF.

The gene calls are TRBV6-2 or TRBV6-3 and TRBJ2-3; TRBD2 agrees at 10 bases. Losses at the gene ends were 2 bases for V and 2 bases for J; bases not matched to a gene: 10. CDR1 MNHEY and CDR2 SVGEGT come from the germline V gene. This CDR3 spans 18 amino acids. The CDR3 reads CASSYRFISGGATDTQYF. CDR3 coding DNA: TGTGCCAGCAGTTACCGTTTTATAAGCGGGGGGGCCACAGATACGCAGTATTTT.

The chain carries TRBV30 and TRBJ1-2; the match to TRBD1 covers 9 bases. V shed 1 base, J shed 8 bases, and the junction held 11 bases outside the gene matches. The germline V gene encodes CDR1 GTSNPN and CDR2 SVGIG (reference sequence). The CDR3 has 15 amino acids. The CDR3 here is CAWSDRTGQGQGYTF. The CDR3 DNA follows: TGTGCCTGGAGTGATAGGACGGGACAGGGTCAAGGCTACACCTTC.

To note about this clone: The sample has other DNA sequences that encode this CDR3 too. The rearrangement links TRBV6-5 to TRBJ1-2; perhaps TRBD1 as D (5 bases). The germline V gene encodes CDR1 MNHEY and CDR2 SVGAGI. The CDR3 totals 12 residues. Trimming shortened V by 4 bases and J by 4 bases, and 7 bases separated the two germline ends. This chain's CDR3 is CASSLTGYGYTF. The CDR3 bases are TGTGCCAGCAGTTTAACAGGCTATGGCTACACCTTC.

The table lists this clone with a few counts. The V gene is TRBV3-1 (or the pseudogene TRBV3-2), the J gene TRBJ1-6, with a weak D call TRBD1 (6 bases). V shed 4 bases and J shed 7 bases, with 14 bases lying between them. CDR1 and CDR2 from the germline V gene are LGHDT and YNNKEL (reference sequence). The CDR3 consists of 15 residues. The CDR3 loop reads CASSLMQGPNSPLHF. Written as DNA, the CDR3 is TGTGCCAGCAGCCTGATGCAGGGGCCGAATTCACCCCTCCACTTT.

This chain joins TRBV19 and TRBJ2-1; 7 bases align to TRBD1. CDR3 length equals 16 residues. Unmatched junction bases numbered 14, after V lost 8 bases and J lost 4 bases. CDR1 is LNHDA, CDR2 SQIVND, per germline (reference sequence). CDR3: CASCRTHRGRYNEQFF. In DNA form, the CDR3 reads TGTGCCAGTTGTAGAACCCACAGGGGACGGTACAATGAGCAGTTCTTC.

V usage is TRBV2 and J usage is TRBJ2-7; D perhaps matches TRBD1 (6 bases). From germline, CDR1 is SNHLY and CDR2 FYNNEI. With 5 bases removed from V and 3 bases from J, the gap between germline ends came to 14 bases. The CDR3 loop spans 14 amino acids. The CDR3 reads CASSPTGLYYEQYF. The CDR3 bases are TGTGCCAGCAGTCCGACAGGACTCTACTACGAGCAGTACTTC.

This clone occurred once. This sequence joins TRBV24-1 and TRBJ1-5; a possible D gene is TRBD1 (5 bases). The V and J ends lost 6 bases and 6 bases respectively, with 11 bases between them. The CDR3 has 13 amino acids. CDR1 KGHDR and CDR2 SFDVKD come from the germline V gene. The CDR3 DNA follows: TGTGCCACCAGTCATGGGGGGATTCAGCCCCAGCATTTT. It yields the protein CATSHGGIQPQHF.

This rearrangement joins TRBV19 to TRBJ1-2; 7 positions match TRBD1. This CDR3 is 19 amino acids long. The V segment lost 6 bases and the J segment 3 bases; nucleotides outside the gene matches: 22. Germline-derived CDR1 and CDR2 are LNHDA and SQIVND (reference sequence). The DNA of the CDR3 is TGTGCCAGTAGGCCACCGTGGGGACGGAACAGGGGTATGGACTATGGCTACACCTTC. Amino acid sequence: CASRPPWGRNRGMDYGYTF.

The V and J genes are TRBV5-1 and TRBJ2-6; TRBD1 matches at 11 bases. The germline gives CDR1 SGHRS, CDR2 YFSETQ. The junction had 16 bases not matched to a gene; V was cut back by 7 bases and J by 4 bases. The CDR3 covers 19 residues. The CDR3 nucleotides are TGCGCCAGCCGCGTCACTCGGGACAGGGGGGAATCCGGGGCCAACGTCCTGACTTTC. This translates into CASRVTRDRGESGANVLTF.

V and J are TRBV19 and TRBJ1-5, with D tentatively TRBD1 (5 bases). Germline V gene data show CDR1 as LNHDA and CDR2 as SQIVND (reference sequence). The CDR3 has 14 amino acids. Trimming stripped 0 bases from V and 4 bases from J, with 7 bases between. In nucleotides, the CDR3 is TGTGCCAGTAGTATAGAGGCAGGGAATCAGCCCCAGCATTTT. This gives the protein CASSIEAGNQPQHF. Combining the CDR3 with reference TRBV19 and TRBJ1-5 gives the whole variable domain DGGITQSPKYLFRKEGQNVTLSCEQNLNHDAMYWYRQDPGQGLRLIYYSQIVNDFQKGDIAEGYSVSREKKESFPLTVTSAQKNPTAFYLCASSIEAGNQPQHFGDGTRLSIL.

CDR3: CASSVGTGEETQYF. DNA for the CDR3: TGTGCCAGCAGCGTCGGGACAGGCGAAGAGACCCAGTACTTC. J is TRBJ2-5 and V is TRBV9; 8 bases agree with TRBD1. The J segment lost 3 bases and the V segment lost 2 bases, leaving 3 bases of the junction unmatched. Germline-derived CDR1 and CDR2 are SGDLS and YYNGEE. The CDR3 extends over 14 amino acids.

This CDR3 is CASSYGDSEQFF. Here the CDR3 DNA reads TGTGCCAGCAGTTACGGGGACTCTGAGCAGTTCTTC. This chain connects TRBV6-6 to TRBJ2-1; the D gene is possibly TRBD2 (6 bases). The germline CDR1 and CDR2 sequences are MNHNY and SVGAGI (reference sequence). The CDR3 has 12 residues. V was shortened by 2 bases and J by 9 bases, with 8 bases between the two germline ends.

This clone was detected once. The V and J genes are TRBV9 and TRBJ2-3; D is perhaps TRBD2 (6 bases). V lost 4 bases to trimming and J lost 3 bases, with 9 bases between them. Germline lookup yields CDR1 SGDLS and CDR2 YYNGEE. The CDR3 covers 13 residues. DNA of the CDR3: TGTGCCAGCAGCCCCGGGGGTACAGATACGCAGTATTTT. This sequence encodes CASSPGGTDTQYF.

This clone was observed a handful of times. This chain links TRBV6-5 with TRBJ1-6, with 7 bases aligning to TRBD1. Germline CDR1 reads MNHEY; CDR2 reads SVGAGI. CDR3 length: 15 amino acids. The J segment lost 9 bases and the V segment lost 6 bases, leaving 11 bases of the junction unmatched. The CDR3 DNA follows: TGTGCCAGCAGAAGAAAGACAGGGAAGGGTTCACCCCTCCACTTT. This codes for CASRRKTGKGSPLHF.

The chain is built from TRBV24-1 and TRBJ2-2; 7 positions match TRBD1. The length of the CDR3 is 13 residues. The V gene's germline CDR1 is KGHDR and CDR2 SFDVKD. The junction had 1 base not matched to a gene; V was cut back by 7 bases and J by 3 bases. DNA of the CDR3: TGTGCCACCAGGGGGACAGACACCGGGGAGCTGTTTTTT. Translating it yields CATRGTDTGELFF.

V and J are TRBV5-1 and TRBJ1-2; D remains unclear. The CDR3 loop spans 14 amino acids. V lost 4 bases and J 4 bases, leaving 14 bases between the germline ends. Germline V lookup: CDR1 SGHRS, CDR2 YFSETQ. As DNA, the CDR3 is TGCGCCAGCAGCCCCGGGGAGGGTGGCTATGGCTACACCTTC. This translates into CASSPGEGGYGYTF.